The 30 T cell receptor beta chains reported below all come from one sample, sequenced in a study of blood T cell repertoires in COVID-19 (dated by TCRdb to about 2020). The library was generated by the immunoSEQ multiplex PCR assay. Drawn from immuneACCESS, this table holds only the in-frame rearrangements with V and J called that TCRdb kept. Clones are partly lost; checked studies trace under half to an unresolved V gene and leave the rest unexplained. This sample holds around 400,000 clones; about 89% were observed only once. About 2.3% of the sample belongs to the ten largest clones. The specimen was peripheral blood. All receptors come from a woman aged 60-75 years with COVID-19, enrolled during active disease.

The sample holds a few counts of this clone. The gene calls are TRBV7-2 and TRBJ2-3, with D perhaps TRBD1 (5 bases). Germline values: CDR1 SGHTA, CDR2 FQGNSA. Trimming took off 1 base at V and 4 bases at J, with 9 bases between the two ends. CDR3 size: 14 residues. The CDR3 DNA sequence: TGTGCCAGCAGCTTAGACAGGTCGCCAGATACGCAGTATTTT. Translated, it gives CASSLDRSPDTQYF.

This clone has just one count. This chain connects TRBV14 to TRBJ1-2; a weak D match, TRBD1 (6 bases). The CDR3 runs 14 residues. Per the germline V gene, CDR1 is SGHDN and CDR2 is FVKESK. Trimming shortened V by 1 base and J by 4 bases, and 10 bases separated the two germline ends. The CDR3 loop reads CASSQGGGAYGYTF. CDR3 DNA sequence: TGTGCCAGCAGCCAAGGAGGGGGGGCCTATGGCTACACCTTC.

The chain recombines TRBV5-1 with TRBJ2-5; TRBD1 is a possible D gene (5 bases). Germline CDR1 SGHRS, CDR2 YFSETQ. Trimming stripped 0 bases from V and 5 bases from J, with 14 bases between. CDR3 length: 15 residues. This CDR3 reads CASSLGRVEFETQYF. The DNA of the CDR3 is TGCGCCAGCAGCTTGGGCAGGGTGGAATTCGAGACCCAGTACTTC.

The chain carries TRBV7-2 and TRBJ1-4; D is possibly TRBD1 (5 bases). Germline-derived CDR1 and CDR2 are SGHTA and FQGNSA. The CDR3 loop spans 17 amino acids. The ends were cut back, 3 bases at V and 2 bases at J, with 16 bases in the middle. The CDR3 DNA sequence: TGTGCCAGCAGCTTCATAGGAGGGGAGTGGACTAATGAAAAACTGTTTTTT. It codes for CASSFIGGEWTNEKLFF.

This chain links TRBV29-1 with TRBJ2-1; TRBD1 matches at 9 bases. From germline, CDR1 is SQVTM and CDR2 ANQGSEA. The CDR3 runs 13 residues. The DNA for the CDR3 is TGCACCGGACGACAGGGGGAATACAATGAGCAGTTCTTC. Translating gives CTGRQGEYNEQFF.

J is TRBJ1-5 and V is TRBV7-6, with TRBD1 as a possible D gene (6 bases). V was clipped by 1 base and J by 0 bases, with 13 bases between them. Germline assignment: CDR1 SGHVS and CDR2 FNYEAQ. The CDR3 totals 17 residues. The CDR3 nucleotides are TGTGCCAGCAGCTTAGGGGGACACAGGTTTAGCAATCAGCCCCAGCATTTT. Protein: CASSLGGHRFSNQPQHF.

The chain combines TRBV6-5 with TRBJ1-2, with 7 bases identical to TRBD1. The CDR3 has 15 residues. Losses at the gene ends were 5 bases for V and 7 bases for J; bases not matched to a gene: 13. The V gene's germline CDR1 is MNHEY and CDR2 SVGAGI. The CDR3, as DNA: TGTGCCAGCAGTCGAGAGGGGGCCTTCGTGAGTGGCTACACCTTC. Translation gives CASSREGAFVSGYTF.

This chain uses TRBV18 with TRBJ2-5; D is possibly TRBD2 (6 bases). There are 12 residues in the CDR3. Trimming left V 1 base short and J 12 bases short, with 12 bases between. From germline, CDR1 is KGHSH and CDR2 LQKENI. The CDR3 DNA follows: TGTGCCAGCTCACCACTATACGGCGGGGAGTACTTC. This translates into CASSPLYGGEYF.

This clone was recorded only once. This rearrangement joins TRBV6-5 to TRBJ1-2; D remains unclear. Germline assignment: CDR1 MNHEY and CDR2 SVGAGI. The CDR3 covers 13 residues. With 7 bases removed from V and 5 bases from J, the gap between germline ends came to 14 bases. This CDR3 is CASTSDGKYGYTF. CDR3 coding DNA: TGTGCCAGCACCTCCGACGGGAAATATGGCTACACCTTC.

J is TRBJ1-5 and V is TRBV5-5; D unresolved. The ends were cut back, 0 bases at V and 8 bases at J, with 12 bases in the middle. CDR1 and CDR2 from the germline V gene are SGHKS and YYEKEE (reference sequence). The CDR3 has 14 amino acids. The CDR3 bases are TGTGCCAGCAGCTTGGCCGGCGGCGGAGAGCCCCAGCATTTT. Its protein product is CASSLAGGGEPQHF.

This chain connects TRBV18 to TRBJ2-5; D gene ambiguous. V was shortened by 0 bases and J by 5 bases, with 10 bases between the two germline ends. The CDR3 covers 14 residues. Per germline, CDR1 KGHSH and CDR2 LQKENI. The CDR3 nucleotides read TGTGCCAGCTCACCACCGGTTGTCCGGGAGACCCAGTACTTC. This codes for CASSPPVVRETQYF.

The rearrangement links TRBV18 to TRBJ1-3; the D is unclear. Per germline, CDR1 KGHSH and CDR2 LQKENI. The CDR3 loop spans 16 amino acids. Trimming left V 4 bases short and J 0 bases short, with 13 bases between. The CDR3 DNA follows: TGTGCCAGCTCACTTCCCTTAGGCGGCTCTGGAAACACCATATATTTT. Protein: CASSLPLGGSGNTIYF.

The rearrangement uses TRBV2 and TRBJ2-7; TRBD1 is a possible D gene (5 bases). This CDR3 is built from 14 residues. CDR1 SNHLY and CDR2 FYNNEI come from the germline V gene. The V end was cut by 6 bases, the J end by 0 bases, with 12 bases between. DNA of the CDR3: TGTGCCAGCAGGATGACAGAAAGCTCCTACGAGCAGTACTTC. Protein product: CASRMTESSYEQYF.

This chain uses TRBV5-5 with TRBJ2-4, with 10 bases aligning to TRBD1. V shed 0 bases and J 2 bases; nucleotides not matched to a gene: 11. Germline V gene sequence: CDR1 SGHKS, CDR2 YYEKEE (reference sequence). This CDR3 has 19 residues. The CDR3, as DNA: TGTGCCAGCAGCTTGGTTGGACAGGGGGTCAAGGAAACCAAAAACATTCAGTACTTC. Protein sequence: CASSLVGQGVKETKNIQYF.

This chain uses TRBV29-1 with TRBJ2-1, with D perhaps TRBD1 (6 bases). Germline CDR1 is SQVTM and CDR2 is ANQGSEA. The V end lost 0 bases, the J end lost 0 bases, and 15 bases lay between the germline ends. The CDR3 spans 17 residues. This CDR3 reads CSVEEDHGDTSYNEQFF. Here the CDR3 DNA reads TGCAGCGTTGAAGAGGACCACGGGGACACCTCCTACAATGAGCAGTTCTTC.

The chain is built from TRBV5-1 and TRBJ1-2; D possibly corresponds to TRBD1 (6 bases). This CDR3 spans 16 amino acids. Germline V gives CDR1 SGHRS, CDR2 YFSETQ. V lost 1 base to trimming and J lost 3 bases, with 16 bases between them. The CDR3 sequence: CASSLFGGRLDYGYTF. For the CDR3, the DNA is TGCGCCAGCAGCTTGTTCGGGGGGCGCCTTGACTATGGCTACACCTTC.

V and J are TRBV5-1 and TRBJ1-2, with D tentatively TRBD1 (6 bases). Germline CDR1 is SGHRS and CDR2 is YFSETQ. This CDR3 spans 16 amino acids. V dropped 3 bases and J dropped 10 bases, with 25 bases sitting between them. The CDR3 coding sequence is TGCGCCAGCAGCTCCTCCGTACAGGGAATCCAGTCACCCTACACCTTC. Amino acid sequence: CASSSSVQGIQSPYTF.

This clone was detected only once. The chain has TRBV14 and TRBJ1-1; D unresolved. Per the germline V gene, CDR1 is SGHDN and CDR2 is FVKESK. There are 12 residues in the CDR3. V dropped 3 bases and J dropped 11 bases, with 13 bases sitting between them. As DNA, the CDR3 is TGTGCCAGCAGCCACAGGCGAGGGAGGGCTTTCTTT. Protein product: CASSHRRGRAFF. The variable domain in full, with the rest retrieved from reference TRBV14 and TRBJ1-1, is EAGVTQFPSHSVIEKGQTVTLRCDPISGHDNLYWYRRVMGKEIKFLLHFVKESKQDESGMPNNRFLAERTGGTYSTLKVQPAELEDSGVYFCASSHRRGRAFFGQGTRLTVV.

The chain couples TRBV2 to TRBJ2-5, with TRBD2 matching 14 bases. V was pared by 6 bases and J by 5 bases, with 5 bases of the junction left unmatched. The CDR3 totals 15 residues. From germline, CDR1 is SNHLY and CDR2 FYNNEI. CDR3 nucleotide sequence: TGTGCCAGCAGGCGACTAGCGGGGGGGCGGGAGACCCAGTACTTC. It codes for CASRRLAGGRETQYF.

This clone has just one count. CDR3: CASSQGLDNEQFF. The CDR3 DNA reads as TGTGCCAGCTCACAAGGACTAGACAATGAGCAGTTCTTC. The rearrangement links TRBV18 to TRBJ2-1, with 7 bases matching TRBD2. The germline V gene encodes CDR1 KGHSH and CDR2 LQKENI. V shed 4 bases, J shed 5 bases, and the junction held 2 bases outside the gene matches. The CDR3 is 13 residues long.

The chain couples TRBV30 to TRBJ2-7; TRBD1 aligns across 7 bases. The junction had 7 bases not matched to a gene; V was cut back by 2 bases and J by 6 bases. The CDR3 contains 13 residues. CDR1 and CDR2 (germline): GTSNPN, SVGIG (reference sequence). The CDR3, as DNA: TGTGCCTGGAGTTCACAGGGGATCGGCGAGCAGTACTTC. This sequence encodes CAWSSQGIGEQYF. The full variable domain, with the rest looked up from reference TRBV30 and TRBJ2-7, is SQTIHQWPATLVQPVGSPLSLECTVEGTSNPNLYWYRQAAGRGLQLLFYSVGIGQISSEVPQNLSASRPQDRQFILSSKKLLLSDSGFYLCAWSSQGIGEQYFGPGTRLTVT.

The chain joins TRBV7-2 to TRBJ2-7, with 7 positions matching TRBD1. V lost 4 bases to trimming and J lost 3 bases; unmatched junction nucleotides: 6. CDR3 length: 14 residues. Per the germline V gene, CDR1 is SGHTA and CDR2 is FQGNSA. The CDR3 sequence: CASSSGGSFYEQYF. The DNA for the CDR3 is TGTGCCAGCAGCTCAGGGGGTTCTTTCTACGAGCAGTACTTC.

The chain is built from TRBV7-2 and TRBJ1-3, with 7 bases matching TRBD1. Germline trimming cut 5 bases from V and 0 bases from J; bases unmatched to any gene: 16. Germline values: CDR1 SGHTA, CDR2 FQGNSA. CDR3 size: 19 residues. CDR3 residues: CASSGGRTGFMVSGNTIYF. The CDR3 bases are TGTGCCAGCAGCGGGGGTAGGACAGGCTTCATGGTCTCTGGAAACACCATATATTTT.

Only a few counts were recorded for this clone. V gene TRBV25-1 combines with J gene TRBJ2-3; D not resolved. The CDR3 is made up of 15 amino acids. With 0 bases removed from V and 2 bases from J, the gap between germline ends came to 9 bases. CDR1 is MGHDK, CDR2 SYGVNS, per germline. CDR3 region: CASSEYRYYTDTQYF. CDR3 sequence (DNA): TGTGCCAGCAGTGAATATCGGTACTACACAGATACGCAGTATTTT.

The chain combines TRBV2 with TRBJ1-4, with TRBD1 matching over 11 bases. Trimming took 2 bases from V and 7 from J; bases not matched to a gene: 3. Germline-derived CDR1 and CDR2 are SNHLY and FYNNEI. The CDR3 is 15 amino acids. This CDR3 is CASSETGTGGEKLFF. DNA for the CDR3: TGTGCCAGCAGTGAAACCGGGACAGGGGGTGAAAAACTGTTTTTT.

This chain connects TRBV5-1 to TRBJ2-1, with 8 positions matching TRBD2. This CDR3 has 16 amino acids. Germline V gene sequence: CDR1 SGHRS, CDR2 YFSETQ. The J segment lost 0 bases and the V segment lost 2 bases, leaving 4 bases of the junction unmatched. CDR3 amino acids: CASSFGGASSYNEQFF. DNA for the CDR3: TGCGCCAGCAGCTTCGGGGGGGCTAGCTCCTACAATGAGCAGTTCTTC.

The chain has TRBV11-1 and TRBJ1-2, with D uncertain. Between the trimmed V and J ends, which lost 7 bases and 2 bases, there was a span of 17 bases. There are 15 residues in the CDR3. Germline CDR1 reads SGHAT; CDR2 reads FQDESV (reference sequence). CDR3 nucleotide sequence: TGTGCCAGCAAACCCCGGGAAACGGCAAACTATGGCTACACCTTC. Protein product: CASKPRETANYGYTF.

The CDR3 spells CASSLQGHGELFF. In DNA, the CDR3 is TGTGCCAGCAGTTTACAGGGCCACGGGGAGCTGTTTTTT. V usage is TRBV2 and J usage is TRBJ2-2; D possibly corresponds to TRBD1 (6 bases). The CDR3 is 13 residues long. In germline, CDR1 is SNHLY, CDR2 FYNNEI. The V end lost 5 bases, the J end lost 7 bases, and 11 bases lay between the germline ends.

The rearrangement uses TRBV15 and TRBJ2-7; the D is unclear. Trimming took off 0 bases at V and 6 bases at J, with 9 bases between the two ends. This CDR3 contains 13 residues. Germline V lookup: CDR1 LNHNV, CDR2 YYDKDF (reference sequence). The CDR3 sequence: CATSRDLEREQYF. CDR3 nucleotide sequence: TGTGCCACCAGCAGAGATCTGGAGCGCGAGCAGTACTTC.

V usage is TRBV7-8 and J usage is TRBJ1-5; 7 bases map to TRBD1. CDR1 is SGHVS, CDR2 FQNEAQ, per germline. Losses at the gene ends were 5 bases for V and 5 bases for J; bases not matched to a gene: 12. This CDR3 spans 16 amino acids. The CDR3 region is CASSRGNRGEYQPQHF. Written as DNA, the CDR3 is TGTGCCAGCAGCCGGGGGAACAGGGGAGAGTATCAGCCCCAGCATTTT.